The 9 T cell receptor beta chains in this list originate from one sample, sequenced in a study of blood T cell repertoires in COVID-19 (dated by TCRdb to 2018 to 2021). Library generation was performed with the immunoSEQ multiplex PCR assay. Here the immuneACCESS table is served through TCRdb, limited to in-frame sequences with V and J called. Missing clones are a known gap in these copies; in checked studies unresolved V genes cover under half, and the rest lacks a known reason. The sample table lists about 80,000 clones, around 88% of them with a count of one. 5.5% to 7.5% of the sample lies in the top ten. Input material: peripheral blood. The receptors derive from a woman of 80 years or more with acute or convalescent COVID-19.

This clone occurred once. The chain combines TRBV19 with TRBJ2-7; the match to TRBD1 covers 8 bases. CDR1 and CDR2 (germline): LNHDA, SQIVND (reference sequence). The V gene end was trimmed by 5 bases and the J gene end by 6 bases; junction bases not matched to a gene: 9. CDR3 length: 14 residues. The CDR3 DNA reads as TGTGCCAGTAGTTTGAGGACAGGGACCGGCGAGCAGTACTTC. Its protein is CASSLRTGTGEQYF.

This clone was recorded only once. CDR3 nucleotides: TGTGCCAGCAGACGGCTTCTAACAGGGGACTCTGGGGCCAACGTCCTGACTTTC. Translating it yields CASRRLLTGDSGANVLTF. The chain has TRBV5-8 and TRBJ2-6; TRBD1 matches 7 bases. Trimming cost V 5 bases and J 0 bases; bases outside gene matches: 11. The CDR3 is made up of 18 amino acids. Germline V lookup: CDR1 SGHTS, CDR2 YDEGEE. The whole variable domain, remainder taken from reference TRBV5-8 and TRBJ2-6, is EAGVTQSPTHLIKTRGQQATLRCSPISGHTSVYWYQQALGLGLQFLLWYDEGEERNRGNFPPRFSGRQFPNYSSELNVNALELEDSALYLCASRRLLTGDSGANVLTFGAGSRLTVL.

This clone was seen more than once but under ten times. The chain recombines TRBV7-9 with TRBJ1-2; D gene ambiguous. V was shortened by 0 bases and J by 8 bases, with 10 bases between the two germline ends. The germline V gene encodes CDR1 SEHNR and CDR2 FQNEAQ (reference sequence). The CDR3 covers 13 residues. The CDR3 nucleotides are TGTGCCAGCAGCTTAGCGGGCGGGAAAGGCTACACCTTC. Translation gives CASSLAGGKGYTF.

Here the CDR3 reads CASSLGGTEETQYF. CDR3 bases: TGTGCCAGCAGCTTAGGAGGAACCGAAGAGACCCAGTACTTC. This sequence joins TRBV7-3 and TRBJ2-5, with a weak D call TRBD2 (5 bases). CDR3 length equals 14 residues. Germline-derived CDR1 and CDR2 are SGHTA and FQGTGA. Trimming shortened V by 2 bases and J by 3 bases, and 10 bases separated the two germline ends.

V and J are TRBV2 and TRBJ2-5; D remains unclear. The CDR3 contains 12 residues. CDR1 is SNHLY and CDR2 is FYNNEI in the germline V gene. Trimming took off 4 bases at V and 3 bases at J, with 6 bases between the two ends. The CDR3 sequence is CASSVLKETQYF. In DNA, the CDR3 is TGTGCCAGCAGTGTACTCAAAGAGACCCAGTACTTC.

With regard to this clone: The sample holds other DNA sequences that translate to the same CDR3. This chain uses TRBV7-2 with TRBJ1-5; 9 bases line up with TRBD1. The CDR3 sequence is 15 residues long. With V trimmed by 5 bases and J by 7 bases, 9 bases remained unmatched. Looked up from germline, CDR1 is SGHTA and CDR2 is FQGNSA. The CDR3 region has the DNA TGTGCCAGCAGCATAGACAGGGGGTCTGTGCAGCCCCAGCATTTT. It encodes CASSIDRGSVQPQHF.

The chain employs TRBV14 and TRBJ2-2; 7 positions match TRBD1. Germline V gene sequence: CDR1 SGHDN, CDR2 FVKESK. The CDR3 is 15 residues long. With V trimmed by 5 bases and J by 5 bases, 8 bases remained unmatched. CDR3 sequence (DNA): TGTGCCAGCAGCACCCGCTTGACAGGGACCGGGGAGCTGTTTTTT. As protein: CASSTRLTGTGELFF.

The chain couples TRBV9 to TRBJ2-6, with unresolved D. This CDR3 spans 18 amino acids. V was cut by 0 bases and J by 0 bases, with 13 bases left in between. Germline assignment: CDR1 SGDLS and CDR2 YYNGEE. As DNA, the CDR3 is TGTGCCAGCAGCGTAGAAGGAGCCCTATACTCTGGGGCCAACGTCCTGACTTTC. Amino acid sequence: CASSVEGALYSGANVLTF.

The chain has TRBV18 and TRBJ2-5, with D uncertain. Trimming removed 3 bases from V and 5 bases from J, with 10 bases in between. The CDR3 totals 13 residues. Germline V gene lookup returns CDR1 KGHSH and CDR2 LQKENI. The DNA of the CDR3 is TGTGCCAGCTCACCTACCATGAGGGAGACCCAGTACTTC. Translated, it gives CASSPTMRETQYF.